A selection of T cell receptor beta chains follows, all from one sample in a study of shared clonotypes between healthy human individuals. Only in-frame clones appear in the TCRdb table, and some are missing; sequencing was by immunoSEQ multiplex PCR. This sample has a few million clones, with more than 85% found just once. The sample comprised naive CD4+ T cells from PBMCs. The receptors come from a man aged 18 to 30 in good health. Some clones in this sample may be carry-over from other donors' samples. CDR3s include the opening cysteine and the closing phenylalanine or tryptophan. The D gene is left open where the match is weak. Clone size is not always given. Where it is, it says once, few, many or a class for expanded clones.

length: 13; V: TRBV30; size: NA; J: TRBJ2-1; D: TRBD2; DNA: TGTGCCTGGATGCTAGCGGGATACAATGAGCAGTTCTTC; CDR3: CAWMLAGYNEQFF
length: 15; V: TRBV4-1; size: NA; J: TRBJ1-4; D: NA; DNA: TGCGCCAGCAGCCAAGGCCAGTCAACTAATGAAAAACTGTTTTTT; CDR3: CASSQGQSTNEKLFF
length: 15; V: TRBV28; size: NA; J: TRBJ2-7; D: NA; DNA: TGTGCCAGCAGCAGACCGCTGTTCAAAAACTACGAGCAGTACTTC; CDR3: CASSRPLFKNYEQYF
length: 15; V: TRBV18; size: once; J: TRBJ2-7; D: TRBD1; DNA: TGTGCCAGCTCACCTCGTGACAGGGGGTCCTACGAGCAGTACTTC; CDR3: CASSPRDRGSYEQYF
length: 15; V: TRBV5-1; size: NA; J: TRBJ2-7; D: TRBD2; DNA: TGCGCCAGCAGCTTGGTTGCGGGAGAGCGGGACGAGCAGTACTTC; CDR3: CASSLVAGERDEQYF
length: 16; V: TRBV5-3; size: NA; J: TRBJ2-5; D: TRBD1; DNA: TGTGCCAGAAGCTTGGTAGCGACAGGGCGGTCGGAGACCCAGTACTTC; CDR3: CARSLVATGRSETQYF
length: 16; V: TRBV2; size: NA; J: TRBJ1-4; D: NA; DNA: TGTGCCAGCAGTGAAGAAAGTACAGGGCCGGGTGAAAAACTGTTTTTT; CDR3: CASSEESTGPGEKLFF
length: 13; V: TRBV6-1; size: once; J: TRBJ1-5; D: TRBD1; DNA: TGTGCCAGCAGGGGACAGGGAAATCAGCCCCAGCATTTT; CDR3: CASRGQGNQPQHF
length: 14; V: TRBV27; size: NA; J: TRBJ2-7; D: TRBD1; DNA: TGTGCCAGCAGTTTAAGGGACAGATCCTACGAGCAGTACTTC; CDR3: CASSLRDRSYEQYF
length: 13; V: TRBV6-5; size: NA; J: TRBJ2-1; D: TRBD1; DNA: TGTGCCAGCAGCCGGACAGGGTACAATGAGCAGTTCTTC; CDR3: CASSRTGYNEQFF
length: 15; V: TRBV28; size: once; J: TRBJ1-1; D: TRBD1; DNA: TGTGCCAGCGGATTACCGGGACAGGGTTTTACTGAAGCTTTCTTT; CDR3: CASGLPGQGFTEAFF
length: 16; V: TRBV7-2; size: NA; J: TRBJ2-6; D: TRBD1; DNA: TGTGCCAGCAGCCGGACAGGGACGAGGGGGGCCAACGTCCTGACTTTC; CDR3: CASSRTGTRGANVLTF
length: 11; V: TRBV7-8; size: NA; J: TRBJ1-1; D: NA; DNA: TGTGCCAGCAGCTTCGACAGGGAAGCTTTCTTT; CDR3: CASSFDREAFF
length: 14; V: TRBV18; size: NA; J: TRBJ2-7; D: NA; DNA: TGTGCCAGCTCCCCCGGCGTAGATCTCTACGAGCAGTACTTC; CDR3: CASSPGVDLYEQYF
length: 19; V: TRBV5-1; size: NA; J: TRBJ2-3; D: TRBD2; DNA: TGCGCCAGCAGCTTGGAGGGACTAGCGGCTTCCGGTGGCACAGATACGCAGTATTTT; CDR3: CASSLEGLAASGGTDTQYF
length: 14; V: TRBV19; size: NA; J: TRBJ2-7; D: NA; DNA: TGTGCCAGTAGTAATGGACGGAACACCTACGAGCAGTACTTC; CDR3: CASSNGRNTYEQYF
length: 14; V: TRBV5-4; size: NA; J: TRBJ2-3; D: NA; DNA: TGTGCCACCACTCATGCGGGACTCCCAGATACGCAGTATTTT; CDR3: CATTHAGLPDTQYF
length: 14; V: TRBV18; size: NA; J: TRBJ2-4; D: TRBD1; DNA: TGTGCCAGCTCACCGGGGACAGGGGACGGCATTCAGTACTTC; CDR3: CASSPGTGDGIQYF
length: 13; V: TRBV6-1; size: NA; J: TRBJ2-7; D: NA; DNA: TGTGCCAGCAGTTCCCGCGGGGATCGGGAGCAGTACTTC; CDR3: CASSSRGDREQYF
length: 13; V: TRBV28; size: NA; J: TRBJ1-3; D: NA; DNA: TGTGCCAGCAACGGTGAATCTGGAAACACCATATATTTT; CDR3: CASNGESGNTIYF
length: 13; V: TRBV28; size: NA; J: TRBJ2-1; D: NA; DNA: TGTGCCAGCAGTTGGGGAGAGTTCAATGAGCAGTTCTTC; CDR3: CASSWGEFNEQFF
length: 14; V: TRBV5-1; size: NA; J: TRBJ1-1; D: NA; DNA: TGCGCCAGCAGCCCCCGGACATTGAACACTGAAGCTTTCTTT; CDR3: CASSPRTLNTEAFF
length: 13; V: TRBV27; size: NA; J: TRBJ1-5; D: TRBD1; DNA: TGTGCCAGCCGGGACAGCATTTTCCAGCCCCAGCATTTT; CDR3: CASRDSIFQPQHF
length: 16; V: TRBV6-1; size: NA; J: TRBJ2-3; D: TRBD2; DNA: TGTGCCAGCAGTGTGCGGCTAGCGGCTAGCACAGATACGCAGTATTTT; CDR3: CASSVRLAASTDTQYF
length: 15; V: TRBV19; size: NA; J: TRBJ2-3; D: NA; DNA: TGTGCCAGTAGTATTGTCGCCCTAAGCACAGATACGCAGTATTTT; CDR3: CASSIVALSTDTQYF
length: 14; V: TRBV28; size: NA; J: TRBJ1-2; D: NA; DNA: TGTGCCAGCAGGTCACAGGGCTCCCTCTATGGCTACACCTTC; CDR3: CASRSQGSLYGYTF